This TCR beta chain stems from a study of sequential checkpoint blockade in melanoma. Study summary: Patients were randomized 1:1 to nivolumab-then-ipilimumab or ipilimumab-then-nivolumab first-line. Some 90 pretreatment tumor DNA samples were TCRβ immunosequenced.

CDR3 length: 14 residues. Germline V CDR1 and CDR2: MNHGY, SAAAGT. V was pared by 1 base and J by 3 bases, with 7 bases between. Clones were read by immunoSEQ multiplex PCR, and TCRdb kept only the in-frame ones, dropping some. Among around 10,000 clones listed, 27% were seen once. The treatment: randomized to nivolumab then ipilimumab (arm A) or the reverse (arm B). Broader study findings: Mutational load did not correlate with tumor T-cell fraction or clonality. About 30 times likelier clinical benefit followed increased tumor T-cell fraction and clonality.

By frequency in the sample, this clone is medium-sized. Its antigen is still unknown. V and J are TRBV6-8 and TRBJ2-1; the D call may be TRBD1 or TRBD2 (5 bases each). The sequence came from a human donor with melanoma. Sequencing used tumor tissue (inferred from file names), obtained from a patient given nivolumab and ipilimumab in sequence. The CDR3 DNA sequence: TGTGCCAGCAGTTACTTGGGGGACTACAATGAGCAGTTCTTC. Its translation is CASSYLGDYNEQFF.